The entry that follows covers one T cell receptor beta chain sequence. Its antigen has not been determined. The input lacks base qualities; no much larger clone sits a single base away. V loses 0 bases of germline sequence and J loses 5 bases, and the interval between the two ends is 11 bases. CDR1 and CDR2 were assigned from the germline V gene as SGDLS and YYNGEE. The cysteine opens and the phenylalanine closes a CDR3 of 14 amino acids. Solely the CDR3 DNA is kept, with 42 bases framed from the first base. The record originates from a study of blood T cell repertoires in COVID-19 (dated by TCRdb to the early 2020s). In the study overall: Samples covering the acute and convalescent phases of COVID-19 were provided by collaborators in the United States, Italy and Spain. The dataset comprised deeply sampled blood TCRbeta repertoires from subjects exposed to, actively infected with, or recovered from COVID-19. Nearly every sample came with metadata listing a de-identified subject ID, COVID-19 status, age in years and sex. Where available, HLA class I and class II types were taken from metadata supplied by the sample provider and were not determined by assay-based typing. The prospective study material was composed of cDNA or gDNA derived from T cells, B-cell-depleted T cells, or PBMCs. The repertoires were released in a freely available public database intended as a resource for research on the immune response to SARS-CoV-2. The samples were drawn from the first 160 participants of the ongoing ImmuneRACE study and from 950 to 1,500 subjects provided by 6 global collaborators.

The study at large found these results: The quantity of clinical and demographic metadata differed by source and by participant and was supplied without curation.

The immunoSEQ Assay, a bias-controlled multiplex PCR, was used to amplify TCRbeta CDR3 regions from genomic DNA. In the original analysis: Nucleated cell counts per sample were estimated from amplification of reference gene primers within the assay. Sequence reads were collapsed and filtered to measure the absolute abundance of every unique TCRbeta CDR3 rearrangement. For each sample, productive Simpson clonality was calculated by taking the square root of Simpson's diversity index across productive rearrangements. The immuneACCESS repertoire file appears here via TCRdb, limited to in-frame rearrangements. These files lack a portion of the clones; in checked studies, under half of the deficit traces to unresolved V genes, and the cause of the others is not known. The V and J calls and clone size are taken from that table; D and trimming were inferred from the DNA. The sample table shows hundreds of thousands of clones, and approximately 84% are seen once. The top ten hold under 2% of the sample.

Each collaborating institution followed its own protocols to collect whole blood in K2EDTA tubes. For TCRbeta analysis, collaborators shipped samples in one of three forms: frozen whole blood, isolated PBMCs, or DNA extracted from either of those sample types. This TCR derives from a woman older than 75 with acute or convalescent COVID-19. Here the chain combines TRBV9 and TRBJ2-5; TRBD2 is possibly the D segment (6 matching bases). The sequenced material came from peripheral blood. The CDR3 region: CASSVGVLAETQYF. The DNA reads as follows: TGTGCCAGCAGCGTAGGAGTACTAGCTGAGACCCAGTACTTC. Here the CDR3 is joined to the reference TRBV9 and TRBJ2-5 genes, and the full variable domain is: DSGVTQTPKHLITATGQRVTLRCSPRSGDLSVYWYQQSLDQGLQFLIQYYNGEERAKGNILERFSAQQFPDLHSELNLSSLELGDSALYFCASSVGVLAETQYFGPGTRLLVL.